These T cell receptor beta chains were read from a single sample in a study of blood T cell repertoires in COVID-19. The table came from immunoSEQ multiplex PCR; TCRdb's copy has only in-frame clones and leaves some out. The sample includes approximately 15,000 clones, about 80% of them seen just once. The source material was peripheral blood. Source of these receptors: a woman in her seventies with active COVID-19. The CDR3 runs from the conserved cysteine through the conserved F or W. Fields, in order: V gene, J gene, D gene, clone size, CDR3 length, CDR3 protein, CDR3 DNA. The D gene is left open where the match is weak. Only some rows state a clone size, as once, few, many or a class for expanded clones.

V: TRBV10-1
J: TRBJ2-1
D: TRBD2
size: NA
length: 13
CDR3: CASAGREYNEQFF
DNA: TGCGCCAGCGCGGGGCGGGAGTACAATGAGCAGTTCTTC

V: TRBV6-1
J: TRBJ2-5
D: TRBD1
size: NA
length: 16
CDR3: CASSEQVGTGQETQYF
DNA: TGTGCCAGCAGTGAACAGGTCGGGACAGGCCAAGAGACCCAGTACTTC

V: TRBV11-3
J: TRBJ2-1
D: NA
size: NA
length: 17
CDR3: CASSSGRMGATYNEQFF
DNA: TGTGCCAGCAGCTCAGGAAGGATGGGGGCCACCTACAATGAGCAGTTCTTC

V: TRBV3-1/TRBV3-2
J: TRBJ2-7
D: NA
size: few
length: 14
CDR3: CASSQASRVYEQYF
DNA: TGTGCCAGCAGCCAAGCCAGCAGGGTGTACGAGCAGTACTTC

V: TRBV12-3/TRBV12-4
J: TRBJ2-3
D: NA
size: NA
length: 11
CDR3: CASSQRDTQYF
DNA: TGTGCCAGCAGCCAACGGGATACGCAGTATTTT

V: TRBV6-2/TRBV6-3
J: TRBJ2-1
D: TRBD2
size: NA
length: 18
CDR3: CASSYRLLAGPSYNEQFF
DNA: TGTGCCAGCAGTTACCGACTACTAGCGGGACCCTCCTACAATGAGCAGTTCTTC

V: TRBV19
J: TRBJ2-3
D: TRBD2
size: NA
length: 20
CDR3: CASSMRLSASGRSSTDTQYF
DNA: TGTGCCAGTAGTATGCGTCTCTCGGCTAGCGGGAGGTCTAGCACAGATACGCAGTATTTT

V: TRBV19
J: TRBJ2-1
D: NA
size: NA
length: 16
CDR3: CASSDDLGDPYNEQFF
DNA: TGTGCCAGTAGTGACGACTTGGGAGACCCCTACAATGAGCAGTTCTTC

V: TRBV5-6
J: TRBJ2-1
D: NA
size: NA
length: 13
CDR3: CASSSNLGTEQFF
DNA: TGTGCCAGCAGTTCAAACCTCGGGACAGAGCAGTTCTTC

V: TRBV7-9
J: TRBJ1-6
D: NA
size: NA
length: 16
CDR3: CASRRGESSYNSPLHF
DNA: TGTGCCTCACGGCGGGGGGAAAGTTCCTATAATTCACCCCTCCACTTT

V: TRBV14
J: TRBJ1-1
D: NA
size: NA
length: 17
CDR3: CASSQDFLYGVSTEAFF
DNA: TGTGCCAGCAGCCAAGATTTCCTCTACGGAGTTTCAACTGAAGCTTTCTTT

V: TRBV10-3
J: TRBJ2-7
D: TRBD1
size: NA
length: 14
CDR3: CAISRPGQGGEQYF
DNA: TGTGCCATCAGTCGGCCGGGACAGGGGGGCGAGCAGTACTTC

V: TRBV27
J: TRBJ1-1
D: NA
size: once
length: 13
CDR3: CASSFRENTEAFF
DNA: TGTGCCAGCAGTTTTCGGGAGAACACTGAAGCTTTCTTT

V: TRBV23-1
J: TRBJ1-1
D: TRBD1
size: few
length: 15
CDR3: CASSQPQQGRTEAFF
DNA: TGCGCCAGCAGTCAACCACAACAGGGGCGGACTGAAGCTTTCTTT

V: TRBV5-5
J: TRBJ1-2
D: TRBD1
size: NA
length: 15
CDR3: CASSSGPGQGNGYTF
DNA: TGTGCCAGCAGCTCCGGACCGGGACAGGGTAATGGCTACACCTTC

V: TRBV6-1
J: TRBJ2-4
D: NA
size: NA
length: 16
CDR3: CASSEARQLAKNIQYF
DNA: TGTGCCAGCAGTGAAGCGCGGCAGCTAGCCAAAAACATTCAGTACTTC

V: TRBV21-1
J: TRBJ2-3
D: NA
size: NA
length: 17
CDR3: CASSTLGLALRTDTQYF
DNA: TGTGCCAGCAGCACCCTGGGACTAGCCCTTCGCACAGATACGCAGTATTTT

V: TRBV5-1
J: TRBJ2-3
D: TRBD2
size: NA
length: 17
CDR3: CASSLGLVAGGTDTQYF
DNA: TGCGCCAGCAGCTTGGGGTTGGTAGCGGGAGGCACAGATACGCAGTATTTT

V: TRBV19
J: TRBJ2-2
D: NA
size: NA
length: 16
CDR3: CASSIGGGGPAGELFF
DNA: TGTGCCAGTAGTATAGGAGGGGGGGGCCCCGCCGGGGAGCTGTTTTTT

V: TRBV18
J: TRBJ2-3
D: TRBD1
size: NA
length: 15
CDR3: CASSTGQGVPDTQYF
DNA: TGTGCCAGCTCAACGGGACAGGGGGTCCCGGATACGCAGTATTTT

V: TRBV11-2
J: TRBJ1-1
D: NA
size: few
length: 16
CDR3: CASSLDMVTRGTEAFF
DNA: TGTGCCAGCAGCTTAGATATGGTTACTCGGGGCACTGAAGCTTTCTTT

V: TRBV3-1/TRBV3-2
J: TRBJ2-1
D: TRBD2
size: NA
length: 15
CDR3: CASRAGTSGIFEQFF
DNA: TGTGCCAGCCGCGCCGGGACTAGCGGGATTTTTGAGCAGTTCTTC

V: TRBV6-2/TRBV6-3
J: TRBJ2-3
D: TRBD1
size: NA
length: 14
CDR3: CASSLGQAPDTQYF
DNA: TGTGCCAGCAGTTTGGGACAGGCCCCAGATACGCAGTATTTT

V: TRBV15
J: TRBJ1-2
D: TRBD1
size: NA
length: 13
CDR3: CATSRDRQGGYTF
DNA: TGTGCCACCAGCAGAGATCGACAGGGCGGCTACACCTTC

V: TRBV19
J: TRBJ2-1
D: NA
size: NA
length: 13
CDR3: CASRAPLYNEQFF
DNA: TGTGCCAGTAGGGCTCCTCTCTACAATGAGCAGTTCTTC

V: TRBV7-9
J: TRBJ2-3
D: NA
size: NA
length: 14
CDR3: CASSPSDSTDTQYF
DNA: TGTGCCAGCAGCCCCAGTGATAGCACAGATACGCAGTATTTT

V: TRBV28
J: TRBJ2-5
D: NA
size: NA
length: 11
CDR3: CASSYKETQYF
DNA: TGTGCCAGCAGCTATAAGGAGACCCAGTACTTC

V: TRBV5-1
J: TRBJ2-7
D: TRBD1
size: NA
length: 15
CDR3: CASSLGGTGEYEQYF
DNA: TGCGCCAGCAGCCTCGGGGGGACAGGGGAATACGAGCAGTACTTC

V: TRBV9
J: TRBJ2-3
D: TRBD1
size: NA
length: 16
CDR3: CASSAETGVSTDTQYF
DNA: TGTGCCAGCAGCGCCGAGACAGGGGTCAGCACAGATACGCAGTATTTT

V: TRBV6-6
J: TRBJ2-3
D: NA
size: NA
length: 12
CDR3: CASTKTPDTQYF
DNA: TGTGCCAGCACTAAGACACCAGATACGCAGTATTTT

V: TRBV5-5
J: TRBJ1-5
D: TRBD1
size: few
length: 14
CDR3: CASSLVGDSQPQHF
DNA: TGTGCCAGCAGCTTGGTTGGGGACAGTCAGCCCCAGCATTTT

V: TRBV3-1/TRBV3-2
J: TRBJ1-1
D: NA
size: NA
length: 13
CDR3: CASSPGAGTEAFF
DNA: TGTGCCAGCAGCCCTGGGGCAGGCACTGAAGCTTTCTTT

V: TRBV5-1
J: TRBJ1-2
D: NA
size: NA
length: 12
CDR3: CASSLDRDGYTF
DNA: TGCGCCAGCAGCTTGGACAGGGATGGCTACACCTTC

V: TRBV19
J: TRBJ2-7
D: NA
size: NA
length: 14
CDR3: CASSRDRSTYEQYF
DNA: TGTGCCAGTAGTAGAGACAGGTCTACCTACGAGCAGTACTTC

V: TRBV7-2
J: TRBJ2-1
D: NA
size: NA
length: 15
CDR3: CASSLSLAFYNEQFF
DNA: TGTGCCAGCAGCTTAAGTCTAGCGTTTTACAATGAGCAGTTCTTC

V: TRBV6-2/TRBV6-3
J: TRBJ2-5
D: TRBD2
size: NA
length: 16
CDR3: CASSSAPGGLQETQYF
DNA: TGTGCCAGCAGTTCGGCCCCGGGAGGGCTCCAAGAGACCCAGTACTTC

V: TRBV6-2/TRBV6-3
J: TRBJ2-3
D: NA
size: NA
length: 15
CDR3: CASSLRSGSKDTQYF
DNA: TGTGCCAGCAGTTTGCGGAGCGGTTCAAAAGATACGCAGTATTTT

V: TRBV28
J: TRBJ2-5
D: TRBD2
size: few
length: 15
CDR3: CASSFGGAARETQYF
DNA: TGTGCCAGCAGTTTCGGGGGGGCTGCGAGAGAGACCCAGTACTTC

V: TRBV6-1
J: TRBJ2-3
D: NA
size: NA
length: 16
CDR3: CASSDLGQRSTDTQYF
DNA: TGTGCCAGCAGTGACCTAGGACAGCGTAGCACAGATACGCAGTATTTT

V: TRBV24-1
J: TRBJ1-1
D: NA
size: NA
length: 15
CDR3: CATSDRTGPNTEAFF
DNA: TGTGCCACCAGTGATCGTACAGGACCGAACACTGAAGCTTTCTTT

V: TRBV9
J: TRBJ2-7
D: NA
size: NA
length: 13
CDR3: CASSVRGGDEQYF
DNA: TGTGCCAGCAGCGTGAGAGGGGGGGACGAGCAGTACTTC

V: TRBV27
J: TRBJ1-5
D: NA
size: few
length: 13
CDR3: CASSRAPHQPQHF
DNA: TGTGCCAGCAGCAGGGCTCCGCATCAGCCCCAGCATTTT

V: TRBV13
J: TRBJ2-3
D: TRBD1
size: NA
length: 13
CDR3: CASSWTGRDTQYF
DNA: TGTGCCAGCAGCTGGACAGGGAGAGATACGCAGTATTTT

V: TRBV15
J: TRBJ2-5
D: NA
size: NA
length: 14
CDR3: CATSRDAGYETQYF
DNA: TGTGCCACCAGCAGAGATGCAGGGTATGAGACCCAGTACTTC

V: TRBV10-3
J: TRBJ1-1
D: TRBD1
size: NA
length: 13
CDR3: CAIMPGTGREAFF
DNA: TGTGCCATCATGCCCGGGACAGGGCGTGAAGCTTTCTTT

V: TRBV7-9
J: TRBJ2-6
D: NA
size: NA
length: 16
CDR3: CASSLARGTGANVLTF
DNA: TGTGCCAGCAGCTTAGCACGGGGGACCGGGGCCAACGTCCTGACTTTC

V: TRBV18
J: TRBJ2-1
D: NA
size: once
length: 13
CDR3: CASSLQGGNEQFF
DNA: TGTGCCAGCTCACTACAGGGTGGCAATGAGCAGTTCTTC

V: TRBV6-2/TRBV6-3
J: TRBJ2-3
D: TRBD2
size: NA
length: 14
CDR3: CASSPRLAGDTQYF
DNA: TGTGCCAGCAGTCCAAGACTAGCGGGAGATACGCAGTATTTT

V: TRBV10-1
J: TRBJ1-2
D: NA
size: NA
length: 13
CDR3: CASRARRGYGYTF
DNA: TGCGCCAGCAGAGCCCGGCGAGGCTATGGCTACACCTTC

V: TRBV19
J: TRBJ2-3
D: NA
size: NA
length: 14
CDR3: CASSISGRGDTQYF
DNA: TGTGCCAGTAGTATATCAGGCCGGGGAGATACGCAGTATTTT

V: TRBV29-1
J: TRBJ2-7
D: NA
size: once
length: 15
CDR3: CSVEDAGRGSVEQYF
DNA: TGCAGCGTTGAAGATGCAGGGAGGGGGTCTGTCGAGCAGTACTTC

V: TRBV11-2
J: TRBJ2-2
D: TRBD1
size: NA
length: 15
CDR3: CASSPGTGGTGELFF
DNA: TGTGCCAGCAGTCCCGGGACAGGGGGGACCGGGGAGCTGTTTTTT

V: TRBV24-1
J: TRBJ2-3
D: NA
size: NA
length: 14
CDR3: CATDHPGGTDTQYF
DNA: TGTGCCACCGATCACCCGGGGGGCACAGATACGCAGTATTTT

V: TRBV19
J: TRBJ2-1
D: NA
size: NA
length: 14
CDR3: CASTKGLAGNEQFF
DNA: TGTGCCAGTACCAAGGGCCTAGCAGGCAATGAGCAGTTCTTC

V: TRBV28
J: TRBJ1-1
D: NA
size: NA
length: 12
CDR3: CASRDSNTEAFF
DNA: TGTGCCAGCAGGGACAGTAACACTGAAGCTTTCTTT

V: TRBV7-2
J: TRBJ2-2
D: NA
size: NA
length: 16
CDR3: CASSLLGRGTGGELFF
DNA: TGTGCCAGCAGCTTACTTGGCAGGGGAACAGGGGGGGAGCTGTTTTTT

V: TRBV7-3
J: TRBJ2-1
D: TRBD1
size: NA
length: 15
CDR3: CASSLGQGLFNEQFF
DNA: TGTGCCAGCAGCTTGGGACAGGGATTGTTCAATGAGCAGTTCTTC

V: TRBV7-8
J: TRBJ2-4
D: TRBD1
size: NA
length: 16
CDR3: CASSNRGGGPKNIQYF
DNA: TGTGCCAGCAGCAACAGAGGGGGCGGACCCAAAAACATTCAGTACTTC

V: TRBV9
J: TRBJ2-1
D: NA
size: NA
length: 14
CDR3: CASSVEMTYNEQFF
DNA: TGTGCCAGCAGCGTAGAGATGACATACAATGAGCAGTTCTTC